This record concerns one TCR beta chain sequence. As originally analysed: Reference gene primer amplification yielded estimated nucleated cell counts. Here immunoSEQ multiplex PCR was the method, and the copy in TCRdb shows in-frame clones only, minus some. That table gives V, J and clone size, and the DNA gave D and trimming. The data show 110,000 or so clones, approximately 81% seen once. These data belong to a study of blood T cell repertoires in COVID-19. Study-wide context: Sources were T cells, B-cell-depleted T cells, or PBMCs; the material itself was cDNA or gDNA.

Trimming took 7 bases from V and 6 from J; bases not matched to a gene: 5. Germline CDR1 is MDHEN and CDR2 is SYDVKM. The CDR3 is 14 residues long. This clonotype originated in a human donor in a cohort sampled during active COVID-19. Specimen: peripheral blood. The chain carries TRBV28 and TRBJ1-5; the match to TRBD1 covers 11 bases. The CDR3 DNA is TGTGCCAGCATTGGGACAGGGGGATTTCAGCCCCAGCATTTT. This translates into CASIGTGGFQPQHF. Drawing the rest from reference TRBV28 and TRBJ1-5, the complete variable domain is DVKVTQSSRYLVKRTGEKVFLECVQDMDHENMFWYRQDPGLGLRLIYFSYDVKMKEKGDIPEGYSVSREKKERFSLILESASTNQTSMYLCASIGTGGFQPQHFGDGTRLSIL.